This entry concerns a single TCR beta chain. These data originate in a study of blood T cell repertoires in COVID-19. Whole-study context: There were acute and convalescent COVID-19 samples, and they came from the United States, Italy and Spain. Nucleic acid was either cDNA or gDNA, and it came from T cells, B-cell-depleted T cells, or PBMCs.

Methods used by the authors: Using reference gene primer amplification, nucleated cell counts were estimated. The data were produced by immunoSEQ multiplex PCR, yet TCRdb's version contains in-frame clones alone and is incomplete. That table furnishes V, J and clone size, whereas the DNA furnished D and trimming. There are tens of thousands of clones in the sample; roughly 87% occur only once, and around 14% lies in the top ten. V lost 5 bases, J lost 6 bases, and 19 bases lay in between. Germline V CDR1 and CDR2: LNHDA, SQIVND (reference sequence). The CDR3 contains 15 residues. The sample consisted of peripheral blood. The genes are TRBV19 and TRBJ1-1; D is ambiguous. This receptor was taken from a male donor with acute or convalescent COVID-19. The CDR3 bases are TGTGCCAGTAGTGGACGGGGTTCTATCGTCGCTGAAGCTTTCTTT. This gives the protein CASSGRGSIVAEAFF.